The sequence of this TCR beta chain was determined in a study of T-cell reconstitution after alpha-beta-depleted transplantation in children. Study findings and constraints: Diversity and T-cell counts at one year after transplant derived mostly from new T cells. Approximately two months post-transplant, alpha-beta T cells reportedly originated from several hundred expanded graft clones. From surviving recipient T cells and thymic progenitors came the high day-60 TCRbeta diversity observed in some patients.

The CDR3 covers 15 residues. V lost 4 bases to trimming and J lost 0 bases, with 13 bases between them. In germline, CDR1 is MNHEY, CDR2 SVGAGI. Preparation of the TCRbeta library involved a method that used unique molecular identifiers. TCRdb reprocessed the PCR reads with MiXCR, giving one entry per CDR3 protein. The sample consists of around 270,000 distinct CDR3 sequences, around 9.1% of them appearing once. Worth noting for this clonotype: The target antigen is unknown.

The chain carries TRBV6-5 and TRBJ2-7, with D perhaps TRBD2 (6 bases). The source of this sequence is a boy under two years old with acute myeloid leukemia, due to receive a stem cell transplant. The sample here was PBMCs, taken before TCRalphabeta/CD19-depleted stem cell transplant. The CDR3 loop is CASSSILAVSYEQYF. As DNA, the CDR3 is TGTGCCAGCAGTTCTATATTAGCGGTCTCCTACGAGCAGTACTTC.